This is a list of T cell receptor beta chains from one sample in a study of T cell repertoires in cytomegalovirus infection. TCRdb recomputed calls from the reads with MiXCR, one row per CDR3 protein. Counted here are just over 150,000 distinct CDR3 sequences, around 24% occurring once; the ten biggest clones make up approximately 9.9%. Sequences were obtained from PBMCs. These receptors came from a human donor in good health (CMV status not recorded). Some clones in this sample may be carry-over from other donors' samples. CDR3s include the opening cysteine and the closing phenylalanine or tryptophan. D genes are given only for firm matches. Clone size, where shown, is once, few, many, or a class for clones that have expanded.

V gene,clone size,J gene,D gene,CDR3 protein,CDR3 DNA
TRBV7-9,few,TRBJ2-1,TRBD2,CASSLAGGLGTNEQFF,TGTGCCAGCAGCTTAGCCGGGGGACTAGGGACCAATGAGCAGTTCTTC
TRBV4-1,many,TRBJ2-7,-,CASSHEGAYEQYF,TGCGCCAGCAGCCACGAGGGGGCCTACGAGCAGTACTTC
TRBV28,few,TRBJ1-4,TRBD1,CASRLTGAREKLFF,TGTGCCAGCAGGTTGACAGGGGCAAGAGAAAAACTGTTTTTT
TRBV28,few,TRBJ1-1,-,CASSYGRDEAFF,TGTGCCAGCAGTTACGGGCGGGATGAAGCTTTCTTT
TRBV27,few,TRBJ1-5,-,CASSFKQGGYQPQHF,TGTGCCAGCAGTTTTAAGCAGGGAGGTTATCAGCCCCAGCATTTT
TRBV5-1,-,TRBJ1-1,TRBD1,CASSLALGQGYEAFF,TGCGCCAGCAGCTTGGCTCTGGGACAGGGCTATGAAGCTTTCTTT
TRBV7-3,many,TRBJ2-7,TRBD2,CASSHGLAGEYEQYF,TGTGCCAGCAGCCATGGACTAGCGGGAGAATACGAGCAGTACTTC
TRBV4-1,-,TRBJ1-4,-,CASSQSYGEKLFF,TGCGCCAGCAGCCAGTCCTACGGTGAAAAACTGTTTTTT
TRBV12-3/TRBV12-4,few,TRBJ1-2,-,CASSPRGTGSGYTF,TGTGCCAGCAGCCCACGCGGGACGGGAAGCGGCTACACCTTC
TRBV6-2/TRBV6-3,few,TRBJ1-1,-,CASSYVAPEGTEAFF,TGTGCCAGCAGTTACGTGGCCCCTGAAGGGACTGAAGCTTTCTTT
TRBV7-3,-,TRBJ1-2,-,CASSLDGTNYGYIF,TGTGCCAGCAGCTTAGACGGAACTAACTATGGCTACATCTTC